Here is one T cell receptor beta chain with its context. This entry comes from a study of blood T cell repertoires in COVID-19. Across the whole study: Samples taken during acute and convalescent COVID-19 were collected in the United States, Italy and Spain.

The ends lost 2 bases at V and 4 bases at J; junction bases unmatched: 14. CDR1 and CDR2 from the germline V gene are SGHTA and FQGNSA. The CDR3 has 17 amino acids. Only in-frame clones appear in the TCRdb table, and some are missing; sequencing was by immunoSEQ multiplex PCR. The table shows 310,000 or so clones, with approximately 91% occurring only once. The specimen sequenced was peripheral blood. The chain employs TRBV7-2 and TRBJ2-7; 7 bases match TRBD2. This sequence originates from a woman aged 25 to 39 with COVID-19, enrolled during active disease. CDR3 DNA sequence: TGTGCCAGCAGCTTAAGTCCTGGGGGGAGGGCTAGTTACGAGCAGTACTTC. Translating it yields CASSLSPGGRASYEQYF. Filled out from reference TRBV7-2 and TRBJ2-7, the complete variable domain reads GAGVSQSPSNKVTEKGKDVELRCDPISGHTALYWYRQSLGQGLEFLIYFQGNSAPDKSGLPSDRFSAERTGGSVSTLTIQRTQQEDSAVYLCASSLSPGGRASYEQYFGPGTRLTVT.